What follows are 20 T cell receptor beta chains derived from one specimen sequenced in a study of blood T cell repertoires in COVID-19. Assay used: immunoSEQ multiplex PCR; TCRdb lists only in-frame clones, some missing. In the table there are over 250,000 clones, approximately 91% of which are singletons. Sequencing was performed on peripheral blood. All receptors derive from a man aged 45 to 65 with acute or convalescent COVID-19.

This clone was recorded only once. V usage is TRBV5-6 and J usage is TRBJ2-7; TRBD1 matches at 7 bases. Germline CDR1 reads SGHDT; CDR2 reads YYEEEE. The length of the CDR3 is 13 residues. V shed 4 bases and J 7 bases; nucleotides not matched to a gene: 8. The CDR3 region is CASSPLTGIEQYF. The CDR3 nucleotides read TGTGCCAGCAGCCCTTTGACAGGGATTGAGCAGTACTTC.

The chain is built from TRBV27 and TRBJ2-2; D uncertain. Germline loops: CDR1 MNHEY, CDR2 SMNVEV (reference sequence). This CDR3 has 15 amino acids. V lost 2 bases, J lost 3 bases, and 10 bases lay in between. CDR3 nucleotide sequence: TGTGCCAGCAGTTTAACCCGACTTCACACCGGGGAGCTGTTTTTT. Its protein product is CASSLTRLHTGELFF.

This clone was detected once. V gene TRBV19 combines with J gene TRBJ2-7, with TRBD1 matching 7 bases. Germline V CDR1 and CDR2: LNHDA, SQIVND (reference sequence). V was pared by 3 bases and J by 1 base, with 3 bases of the junction left unmatched. CDR3 length: 14 residues. This CDR3 is CASSIGQVSYEQYF. As DNA, the CDR3 is TGTGCCAGTAGTATTGGACAGGTATCCTACGAGCAGTACTTC.

This rearrangement joins TRBV6-5 to TRBJ2-7; 10 nucleotides match TRBD2. This CDR3 is built from 13 residues. Germline V lookup: CDR1 MNHEY, CDR2 SVGAGI. Trimming took 6 bases from V and 4 from J; bases not matched to a gene: 3. CDR3 sequence reads: CASRASGGYEQYF. The CDR3 coding sequence is TGTGCCAGCAGGGCTAGCGGGGGATACGAGCAGTACTTC.

The gene calls are TRBV6-6 and TRBJ2-3; 9 positions match TRBD2. The CDR3 runs to 16 residues. Germline loops: CDR1 MNHNY, CDR2 SVGAGI (reference sequence). Trimming removed 5 bases from V and 4 bases from J; junction bases left unmatched: 10. The CDR3, as DNA: TGTGCCAGCAGTCCGGGACTAGCAATAGGGGCAGATACGCAGTATTTT. The encoded protein is CASSPGLAIGADTQYF.

The chain links TRBV12-3 or TRBV12-4 to TRBJ2-7, with TRBD2 as a possible D gene (5 bases). The CDR3 runs to 13 residues. V was cut by 9 bases and J by 3 bases, with 15 bases left in between. CDR3 sequence (DNA): TGTGCCAGTCAATTCGCGGGCAGCTACGAGCAGTACTTC. It encodes CASQFAGSYEQYF.

This clone has just a few counts. The CDR3 reads CASSPRVNTGELFF. CDR3 DNA: TGTGCCAGCAGCCCCAGGGTGAACACCGGGGAGCTGTTTTTT. This rearrangement joins TRBV7-3 to TRBJ2-2, with D maybe TRBD1 (5 bases). V lost 5 bases to trimming and J lost 1 base, with 8 bases between them. The length of the CDR3 is 14 residues. Germline V gene data show CDR1 as SGHTA and CDR2 as FQGTGA. Full variable domain (missing parts from reference TRBV7-3 and TRBJ2-2): GAGVSQTPSNKVTEKGKYVELRCDPISGHTALYWYRQSLGQGPEFLIYFQGTGAADDSGLPNDRFFAVRPEGSVSTLKIQRTERGDSAVYLCASSPRVNTGELFFGEGSRLTVL.

V and J are TRBV24-1 and TRBJ1-6, with no clear D. The CDR3 consists of 12 residues. V lost 5 bases to trimming and J lost 8 bases, with 6 bases between them. In germline, CDR1 is KGHDR, CDR2 SFDVKD. CDR3 bases: TGTGCCACCAGTGTTCGGGATTCACCCCTCCACTTT. It encodes CATSVRDSPLHF.

This clone was seen only once. The rearrangement joins TRBV19 to TRBJ2-7, with 8 bases identical to TRBD2. Trimming cost V 3 bases and J 0 bases; bases outside gene matches: 22. The CDR3 consists of 21 residues. Germline-derived CDR1 and CDR2 are LNHDA and SQIVND (reference sequence). The CDR3: CASSILGRNHWERGLSYEQYF. CDR3 nucleotides: TGTGCCAGTAGTATTCTGGGACGGAATCACTGGGAGCGGGGGCTCTCCTACGAGCAGTACTTC.

V and J are TRBV6-4 and TRBJ1-5, with unresolved D. The V and J ends lost 6 bases and 7 bases respectively, with 13 bases between them. Germline V gene data show CDR1 as MRHNA and CDR2 as SNTAGT. This CDR3 has 13 amino acids. DNA of the CDR3: TGTGCCAGCAGCGTAGAATTGGAGCAGCCCCAGCATTTT. Amino acid sequence: CASSVELEQPQHF.

The gene calls are TRBV27 and TRBJ2-5; 10 bases match TRBD2. The CDR3 loop spans 16 amino acids. Trimming took 6 bases from V and 1 from J; bases not matched to a gene: 8. Germline V gene data show CDR1 as MNHEY and CDR2 as SMNVEV (reference sequence). CDR3 sequence reads: CASRTEAGGAQETQYF. In DNA, the CDR3 is TGTGCCAGCAGGACCGAAGCGGGGGGGGCCCAAGAGACCCAGTACTTC.

The rearrangement joins TRBV27 to TRBJ1-5, with 7 bases matching TRBD1. Looked up from germline, CDR1 is MNHEY and CDR2 is SMNVEV (reference sequence). CDR3 length: 16 residues. V was clipped by 4 bases and J by 2 bases; unmatched bases: 8. The CDR3, as DNA: TGTGCCAGCAGTTCAATTACCAGGGGGGGCAATCAGCCCCAGCATTTT. Its translation is CASSSITRGGNQPQHF.

This rearrangement joins TRBV10-3 to TRBJ1-5; D perhaps matches TRBD1 (6 bases). V was pared by 3 bases and J by 3 bases, with 9 bases between. The germline gives CDR1 ENHRY, CDR2 SYGVKD. This CDR3 contains 14 residues. The CDR3 spells CAISEQGNNQPQHF. In nucleotides, the CDR3 is TGTGCCATCAGTGAACAGGGAAACAATCAGCCCCAGCATTTT.

This clone was seen a single time. CDR3 nucleotides: TGCGCCAGCATCCGCGGGAGCACTGGCACAGATACGCAGTATTTT. Translated, it gives CASIRGSTGTDTQYF. The chain joins TRBV5-1 to TRBJ2-3; 7 nucleotides match TRBD2. The CDR3 totals 15 residues. In germline, CDR1 is SGHRS, CDR2 YFSETQ. With 6 bases clipped from V and 1 base from J, the junction kept 8 bases outside the gene matches.

The gene calls are TRBV5-1 and TRBJ2-1, with 10 bases that match TRBD2. This CDR3 has 14 residues. CDR1 and CDR2 (germline): SGHRS, YFSETQ. V gave up 3 bases and J gave up 6 bases; unmatched junction bases: 3. DNA for the CDR3: TGCGCCAGCAGCTCAGGGACTAGCGCCAATGAGCAGTTCTTC. It translates to CASSSGTSANEQFF. Together with reference TRBV5-1 and TRBJ2-1, the CDR3 gives the full variable domain: KAGVTQTPRYLIKTRGQQVTLSCSPISGHRSVSWYQQTPGQGLQFLFEYFSETQRNKGNFPGRFSGRQFSNSRSEMNVSTLELGDSALYLCASSSGTSANEQFFGPGTRLTVL.

V and J are TRBV18 and TRBJ1-6, with D maybe TRBD1 (6 bases). The CDR3 runs to 15 residues. The V end lost 3 bases, the J end lost 5 bases, and 11 bases lay between the germline ends. The germline CDR1 and CDR2 sequences are KGHSH and LQKENI. The CDR3 sequence: CASSPGQADNSPLHF. Here the CDR3 DNA reads TGTGCCAGCTCACCGGGACAAGCCGATAATTCACCCCTCCACTTT.

The chain links TRBV18 to TRBJ2-7, with 10 bases identical to TRBD2. The ends lost 3 bases at V and 2 bases at J; junction bases unmatched: 7. Germline V gives CDR1 KGHSH, CDR2 LQKENI. CDR3 length: 16 amino acids. CDR3 residues: CASSPPGLAETYEQYF. CDR3 in DNA: TGTGCCAGCTCACCCCCCGGACTAGCGGAAACCTACGAGCAGTACTTC.

V gene TRBV5-5 combines with J gene TRBJ2-2; D is undetermined. CDR3 length: 14 amino acids. Germline CDR1 and CDR2: SGHKS and YYEKEE (reference sequence). V was cut by 7 bases and J by 1 base, with 11 bases left in between. For the CDR3, the DNA is TGTGCCAGCCAACAAATTGGGAACACCGGGGAGCTGTTTTTT. Translation gives CASQQIGNTGELFF.

This rearrangement joins TRBV5-1 to TRBJ2-7; possibly TRBD1 for D (5 bases). Per the germline V gene, CDR1 is SGHRS and CDR2 is YFSETQ. The CDR3 is 14 residues long. V lost 0 bases, J lost 2 bases, and 9 bases lay in between. This CDR3 is CASSLVAGPYEQYF. For the CDR3, the DNA is TGCGCCAGCAGCTTGGTGGCAGGGCCCTACGAGCAGTACTTC.

The V gene is TRBV5-1, the J gene TRBJ1-1; possible D gene TRBD1, 6 bases. The V and J ends lost 0 bases and 5 bases respectively, with 17 bases between them. Germline CDR1 and CDR2: SGHRS and YFSETQ. CDR3 size: 16 residues. In DNA, the CDR3 is TGCGCCAGCAGCTTGGCCCCCACCCAGGGGCTAACTGAAGCTTTCTTT. Its protein is CASSLAPTQGLTEAFF.